These 14 T cell receptor beta chains were sequenced from one sample in a study of blood T cell repertoires in COVID-19. This table comes from immunoSEQ multiplex PCR, and its TCRdb copy is limited to in-frame clones, with some not included. The sample yields 150,000 to 200,000 clones, 65% to 90% seen once. The source material was peripheral blood. These TCRs come from a man in his sixties with acute or convalescent COVID-19.

This clone was counted a few times. This sequence joins TRBV5-4 and TRBJ1-6, with D uncertain. Germline V gene lookup returns CDR1 SGHNT and CDR2 YYREEE (reference sequence). Deletions cut 4 bases from V and 7 bases from J, with 12 bases between. The CDR3 has 14 amino acids. CDR3 amino acids: CASSPRTINSPLHF. As DNA, the CDR3 is TGTGCCAGCAGCCCCAGAACGATCAATTCACCCCTCCACTTT.

The J gene is TRBJ2-3, the V gene TRBV7-6; 10 bases agree with TRBD2. Germline CDR1 is SGHVS and CDR2 is FNYEAQ. The CDR3 has 15 residues. V lost 5 bases and J lost 8; bases outside the gene matches: 10. The CDR3 sequence: CASSLLAGSNPTQYF. CDR3 DNA sequence: TGTGCCAGCAGCCTACTAGCGGGGTCGAACCCTACGCAGTATTTT.

The gene calls are TRBV5-5 and TRBJ1-5; D not certain. This CDR3 has 15 residues. CDR1 and CDR2 (germline): SGHKS, YYEKEE (reference sequence). V shed 4 bases and J shed 2 bases, with 13 bases lying between them. The CDR3 bases are TGTGCCAGCAGCCCCGTGGGCCAGGGCAATCAGCCCCAGCATTTT. Encoded protein: CASSPVGQGNQPQHF.

The chain's CDR3 is CASSLGVDQETQYF. Here the CDR3 DNA reads TGTGCCAGCAGCTTGGGAGTAGACCAAGAGACCCAGTACTTC. The V call is TRBV5-4, the J call TRBJ2-5; D not resolved. The CDR3 extends over 14 amino acids. The V end was cut by 0 bases, the J end by 0 bases, with 6 bases between. CDR1 SGHNT and CDR2 YYREEE come from the germline V gene (reference sequence).

This chain links TRBV11-2 with TRBJ2-4; tentatively, D is TRBD2 (7 bases). Trimming took 1 base from V and 0 from J, leaving 13 bases between them. Germline CDR1 reads SGHAT; CDR2 reads FQNNGV. This CDR3 is built from 17 residues. In DNA form, the CDR3 reads TGTGCCAGCAGCTTAGGCGGGGGAGGGGGAGCCAAAAACATTCAGTACTTC. It encodes CASSLGGGGGAKNIQYF. Full variable domain (remainder filled in from reference TRBV11-2 and TRBJ2-4): EAGVAQSPRYKIIEKRQSVAFWCNPISGHATLYWYQQILGQGPKLLIQFQNNGVVDDSQLPKDRFSAERLKGVDSTLKIQPAKLEDSAVYLCASSLGGGGGAKNIQYFGAGTRLSVL.

V is TRBV2 and J is TRBJ2-1; 10 bases line up with TRBD2. The germline V gene encodes CDR1 SNHLY and CDR2 FYNNEI. The CDR3 has 13 residues. With V trimmed by 7 bases and J by 6 bases, 3 bases remained unmatched. CDR3 residues: CASTGLAANEQFF. CDR3 DNA sequence: TGTGCCAGCACCGGACTAGCGGCCAATGAGCAGTTCTTC.

The rearrangement links TRBV21-1 to TRBJ1-2; no check of the table's D call, TRBD1, against the DNA was made. TRBV21-1 counts as a pseudogene. The CDR3 has 15 residues. The CDR3 spells CASSKSQGARYGYTF. The CDR3 DNA follows: TGTGCCAGCAGCAAATCCCAGGGGGCGCGCTATGGCTACACCTTC.

This sequence joins TRBV10-2 and TRBJ2-5, with 10 bases aligning to TRBD1. The germline V gene has CDR1 WSHSY and CDR2 SAAADI. The CDR3 sequence is 15 residues long. Trimming cost V 7 bases and J 5 bases; bases outside gene matches: 10. DNA of the CDR3: TGCGCCAGCACCGGGGACAGGGGATCAGTGGAGACCCAGTACTTC. Protein: CASTGDRGSVETQYF.

CDR3 residues: CASSVVRGGTDTQYF. The CDR3 coding sequence is TGTGCCAGCAGTGTTGTCAGGGGAGGCACAGATACGCAGTATTTT. The chain is built from TRBV27 and TRBJ2-3, with D perhaps TRBD1 (6 bases). V was cut by 5 bases and J by 1 base, with 13 bases left in between. Germline CDR1 MNHEY, CDR2 SMNVEV (reference sequence). There are 15 residues in the CDR3.

The chain recombines TRBV2 with TRBJ1-6; no firm D call. Germline assignment: CDR1 SNHLY and CDR2 FYNNEI. CDR3 size: 15 residues. V was clipped by 5 bases and J by 0 bases, with 8 bases between them. CDR3 sequence (DNA): TGTGCCAGCAGTCCATGGCTCTCCTATAATTCACCCCTCCACTTT. It yields the protein CASSPWLSYNSPLHF.

V and J are TRBV3-1 (or the pseudogene TRBV3-2) and TRBJ1-6, with D possibly matching TRBD1 (5 bases). The germline V gene encodes CDR1 LGHDT and CDR2 YNNKEL (reference sequence). The CDR3 is 14 amino acids. V lost 4 bases to trimming and J lost 11 bases, with 15 bases between them. CDR3 region: CASSPHQAGAPLHF. Written as DNA, the CDR3 is TGTGCCAGCAGCCCACATCAAGCGGGGGCACCCCTCCACTTT.

The rearrangement links TRBV7-3 to TRBJ2-1, with TRBD2 matching over 8 bases. CDR3 length equals 15 residues. Germline-derived CDR1 and CDR2 are SGHTA and FQGTGA. Trimming took 3 bases from V and 1 from J; bases not matched to a gene: 2. CDR3 DNA sequence: TGTGCCAGCAGCTTTCTAGCGGGTTCCTACAATGAGCAGTTCTTC. Translating gives CASSFLAGSYNEQFF.

This rearrangement joins TRBV12-3 or TRBV12-4 to TRBJ2-3; no clear D gene. With 8 bases removed from V and 0 bases from J, the gap between germline ends came to 6 bases. The CDR3 consists of 12 residues. CDR3 sequence (DNA): TGTGCCAGCGGAGCAAGCACAGATACGCAGTATTTT. Protein product: CASGASTDTQYF.

The chain links TRBV5-1 to TRBJ1-3, with D possibly matching TRBD1 (5 bases). The CDR3 loop spans 16 amino acids. Trimming removed 7 bases at V and 0 bases at J, with 17 bases between. Germline V gene data show CDR1 as SGHRS and CDR2 as YFSETQ. The CDR3 DNA is TGCGCCAGCTCCTTGGAGGGGCAGGTCTCTGGAAACACCATATATTTT. It translates to CASSLEGQVSGNTIYF. The full variable domain, in which reference TRBV5-1 and TRBJ1-3 provide the parts outside the CDR3, is KAGVTQTPRYLIKTRGQQVTLSCSPISGHRSVSWYQQTPGQGLQFLFEYFSETQRNKGNFPGRFSGRQFSNSRSEMNVSTLELGDSALYLCASSLEGQVSGNTIYFGEGSWLTVV.